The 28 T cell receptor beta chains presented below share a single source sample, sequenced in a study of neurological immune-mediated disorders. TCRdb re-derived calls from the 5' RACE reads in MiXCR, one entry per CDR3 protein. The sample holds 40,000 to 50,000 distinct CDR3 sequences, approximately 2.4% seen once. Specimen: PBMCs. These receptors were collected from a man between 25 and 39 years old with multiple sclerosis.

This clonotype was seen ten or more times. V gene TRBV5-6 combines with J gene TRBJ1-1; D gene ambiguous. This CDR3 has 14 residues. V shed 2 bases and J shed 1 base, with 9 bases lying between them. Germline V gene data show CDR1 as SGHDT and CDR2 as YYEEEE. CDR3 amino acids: CASSFPPENTEAFF. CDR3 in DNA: TGTGCCAGCAGCTTCCCCCCAGAGAACACTGAAGCTTTCTTT.

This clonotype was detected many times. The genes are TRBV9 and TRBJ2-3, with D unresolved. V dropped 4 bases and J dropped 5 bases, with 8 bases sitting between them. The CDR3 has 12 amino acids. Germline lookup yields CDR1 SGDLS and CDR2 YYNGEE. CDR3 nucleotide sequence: TGTGCCAGCAGCTCGTCGTTAGATACGCAGTATTTT. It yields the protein CASSSSLDTQYF.

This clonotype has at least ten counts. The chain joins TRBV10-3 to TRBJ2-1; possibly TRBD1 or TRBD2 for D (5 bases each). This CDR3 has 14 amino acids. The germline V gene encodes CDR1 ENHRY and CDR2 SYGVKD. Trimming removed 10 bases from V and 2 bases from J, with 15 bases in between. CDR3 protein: CATSDEGPYNEQFF. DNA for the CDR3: TGTGCCACCTCAGACGAGGGGCCCTACAATGAGCAGTTCTTC.

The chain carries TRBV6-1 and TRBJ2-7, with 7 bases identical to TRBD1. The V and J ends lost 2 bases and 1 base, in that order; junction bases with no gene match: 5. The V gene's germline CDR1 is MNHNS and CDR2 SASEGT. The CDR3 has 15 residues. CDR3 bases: TGTGCCAGCAGTGAAAGTGGGACAGAGTCCTACGAGCAGTACTTC. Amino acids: CASSESGTESYEQYF.

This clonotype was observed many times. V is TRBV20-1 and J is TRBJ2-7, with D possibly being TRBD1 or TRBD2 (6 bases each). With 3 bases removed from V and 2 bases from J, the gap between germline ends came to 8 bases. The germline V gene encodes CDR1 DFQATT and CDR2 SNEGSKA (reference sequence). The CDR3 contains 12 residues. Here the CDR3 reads CSASGGTYEQYF. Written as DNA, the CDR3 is TGCAGTGCTAGCGGGGGCACCTACGAGCAGTACTTC.

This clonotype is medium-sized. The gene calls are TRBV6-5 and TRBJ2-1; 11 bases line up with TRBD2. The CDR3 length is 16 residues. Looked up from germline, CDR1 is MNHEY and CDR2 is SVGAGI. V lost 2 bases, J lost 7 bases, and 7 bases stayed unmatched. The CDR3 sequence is CASSYEMGLADNEQFF. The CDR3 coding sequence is TGTGCCAGCAGTTACGAGATGGGACTAGCGGATAATGAGCAGTTCTTC.

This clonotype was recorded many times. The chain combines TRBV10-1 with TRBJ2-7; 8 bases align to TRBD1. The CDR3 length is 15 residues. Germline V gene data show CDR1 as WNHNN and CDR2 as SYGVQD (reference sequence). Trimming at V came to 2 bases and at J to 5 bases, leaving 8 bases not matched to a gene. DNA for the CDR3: TGCGCCAGCAGTGAGCCGGACAGGGAAGTCGACGAGCAGTACTTC. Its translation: CASSEPDREVDEQYF.

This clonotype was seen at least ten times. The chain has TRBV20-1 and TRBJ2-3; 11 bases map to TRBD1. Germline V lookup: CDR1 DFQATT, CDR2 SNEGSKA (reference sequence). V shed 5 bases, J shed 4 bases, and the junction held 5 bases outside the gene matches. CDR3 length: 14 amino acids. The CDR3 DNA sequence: TGCAGTGCTCTTGGACAGGGGGCGTCAGATACGCAGTATTTT. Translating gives CSALGQGASDTQYF.

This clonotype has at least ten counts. CDR3 sequence: CSALDRRGRSQYF. The DNA of the CDR3 is TGCAGTGCTTTAGACAGGCGCGGGAGGTCCCAGTACTTC. V usage is TRBV20-1 and J usage is TRBJ2-5, with 8 bases that match TRBD2. The CDR3 spans 13 residues. Germline V gene data show CDR1 as DFQATT and CDR2 as SNEGSKA (reference sequence). V was pared by 5 bases and J by 9 bases, with 11 bases of the junction left unmatched.

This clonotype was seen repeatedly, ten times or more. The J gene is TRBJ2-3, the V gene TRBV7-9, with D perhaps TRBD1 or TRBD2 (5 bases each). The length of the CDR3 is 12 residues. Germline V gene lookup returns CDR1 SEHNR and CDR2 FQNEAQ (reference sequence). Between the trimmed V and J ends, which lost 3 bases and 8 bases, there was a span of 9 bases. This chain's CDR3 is CASSLAGTTQYF. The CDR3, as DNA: TGTGCCAGCAGCTTGGCCGGGACTACGCAGTATTTT. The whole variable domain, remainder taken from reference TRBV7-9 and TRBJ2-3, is DTGVSQNPRHKITKRGQNVTFRCDPISEHNRLYWYRQTLGQGPEFLTYFQNEAQLEKSRLLSDRFSAERPKGSFSTLEIQRTEQGDSAMYLCASSLAGTTQYFGPGTRLTVL.

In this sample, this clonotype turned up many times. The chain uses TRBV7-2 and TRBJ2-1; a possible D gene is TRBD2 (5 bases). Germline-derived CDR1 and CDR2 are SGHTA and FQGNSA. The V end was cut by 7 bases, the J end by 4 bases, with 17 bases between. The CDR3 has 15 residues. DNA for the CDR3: TGTGCCAGCACCCTAGCACCAGGCCGATACAATGAGCAGTTCTTC. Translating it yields CASTLAPGRYNEQFF.

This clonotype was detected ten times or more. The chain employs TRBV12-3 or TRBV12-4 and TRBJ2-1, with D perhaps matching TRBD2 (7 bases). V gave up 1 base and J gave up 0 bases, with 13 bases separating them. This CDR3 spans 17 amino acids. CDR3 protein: CASSLVGRGLSYNEQFF. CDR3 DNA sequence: TGTGCCAGCAGTTTAGTCGGGCGGGGGCTCTCCTACAATGAGCAGTTCTTC.

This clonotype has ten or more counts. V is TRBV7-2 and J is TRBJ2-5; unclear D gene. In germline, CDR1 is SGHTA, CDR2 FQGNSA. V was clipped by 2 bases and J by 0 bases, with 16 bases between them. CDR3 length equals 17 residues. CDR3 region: CASSLMSGQQYQETQYF. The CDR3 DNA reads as TGTGCCAGCAGCTTAATGTCTGGCCAGCAATACCAAGAGACCCAGTACTTC.

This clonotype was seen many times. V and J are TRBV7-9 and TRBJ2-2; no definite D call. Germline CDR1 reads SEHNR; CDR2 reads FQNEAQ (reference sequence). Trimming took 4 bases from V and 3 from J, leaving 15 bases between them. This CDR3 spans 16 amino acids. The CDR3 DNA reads TGTGCCAGCAGCTCGGGCTTGGGTCGTGACACCGGGGAGCTGTTTTTT. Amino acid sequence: CASSSGLGRDTGELFF. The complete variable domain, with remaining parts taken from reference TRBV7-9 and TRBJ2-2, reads DTGVSQNPRHKITKRGQNVTFRCDPISEHNRLYWYRQTLGQGPEFLTYFQNEAQLEKSRLLSDRFSAERPKGSFSTLEIQRTEQGDSAMYLCASSSGLGRDTGELFFGEGSRLTVL.

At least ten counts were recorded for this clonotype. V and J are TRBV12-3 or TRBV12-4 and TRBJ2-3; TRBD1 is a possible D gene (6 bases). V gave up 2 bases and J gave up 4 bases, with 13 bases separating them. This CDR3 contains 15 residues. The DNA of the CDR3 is TGTGCCAGCAGTTTATGGGGGCTAGTTGCAGATACGCAGTATTTT. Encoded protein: CASSLWGLVADTQYF.

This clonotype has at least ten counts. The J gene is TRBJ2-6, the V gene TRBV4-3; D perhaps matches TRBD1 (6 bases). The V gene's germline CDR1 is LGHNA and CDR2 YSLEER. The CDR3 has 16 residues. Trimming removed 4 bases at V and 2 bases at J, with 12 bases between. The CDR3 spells CASSPTGLAGANVLTF. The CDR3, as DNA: TGCGCCAGCAGCCCTACAGGGTTAGCTGGGGCCAACGTCCTGACTTTC.

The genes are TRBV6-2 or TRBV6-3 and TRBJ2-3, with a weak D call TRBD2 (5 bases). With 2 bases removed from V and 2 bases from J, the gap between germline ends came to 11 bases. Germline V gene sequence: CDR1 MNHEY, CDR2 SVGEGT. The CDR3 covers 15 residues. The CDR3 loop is CASSYGGRYTDTQYF. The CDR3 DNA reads TGTGCCAGCAGTTACGGCGGGCGTTACACAGATACGCAGTATTTT.

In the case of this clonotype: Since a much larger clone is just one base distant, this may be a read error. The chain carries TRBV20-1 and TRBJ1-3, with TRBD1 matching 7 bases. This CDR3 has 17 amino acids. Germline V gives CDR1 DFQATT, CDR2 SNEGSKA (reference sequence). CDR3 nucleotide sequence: TGCAGTGCTCTACGACCAGGGGGGGCGCTATCTGGAAAAACCATATATTTT. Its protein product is CSALRPGGALSGKTIYF.

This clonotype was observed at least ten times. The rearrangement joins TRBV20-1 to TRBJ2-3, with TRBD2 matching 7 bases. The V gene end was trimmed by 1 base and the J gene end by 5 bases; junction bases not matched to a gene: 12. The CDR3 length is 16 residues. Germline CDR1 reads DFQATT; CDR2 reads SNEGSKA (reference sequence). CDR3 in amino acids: CSARAGLAEQEDTQYF. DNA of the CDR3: TGCAGTGCTAGAGCAGGGCTAGCGGAACAGGAAGATACGCAGTATTTT.

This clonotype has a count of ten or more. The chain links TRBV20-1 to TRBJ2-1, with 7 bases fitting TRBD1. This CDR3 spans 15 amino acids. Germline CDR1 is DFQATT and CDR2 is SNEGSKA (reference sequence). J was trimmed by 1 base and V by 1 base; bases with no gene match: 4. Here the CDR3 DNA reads TGCAGTGCTAGAGGGCAACAGGGGTCCTACAATGAGCAGTTCTTC. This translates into CSARGQQGSYNEQFF.

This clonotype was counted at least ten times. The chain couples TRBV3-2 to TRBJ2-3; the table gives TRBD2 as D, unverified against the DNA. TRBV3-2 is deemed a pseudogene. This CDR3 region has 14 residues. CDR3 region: CASSHKAGGDTQYF. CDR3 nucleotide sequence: TGTGCCAGCAGCCATAAAGCGGGAGGGGATACGCAGTATTTT.

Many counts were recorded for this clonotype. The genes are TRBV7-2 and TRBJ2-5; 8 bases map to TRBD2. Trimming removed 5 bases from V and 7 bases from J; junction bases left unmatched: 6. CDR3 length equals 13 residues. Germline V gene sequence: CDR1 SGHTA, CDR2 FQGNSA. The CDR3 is CASSQGLDATQYF. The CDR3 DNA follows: TGTGCCAGCAGCCAGGGACTAGACGCGACCCAGTACTTC.

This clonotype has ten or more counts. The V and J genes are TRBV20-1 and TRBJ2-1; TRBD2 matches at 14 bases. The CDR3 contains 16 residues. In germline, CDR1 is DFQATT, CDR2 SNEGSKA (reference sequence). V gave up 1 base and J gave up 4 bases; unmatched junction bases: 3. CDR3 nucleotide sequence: TGCAGTGCTAGAGGACTAGCGGGGGGGCCATACAATGAGCAGTTCTTC. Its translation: CSARGLAGGPYNEQFF.

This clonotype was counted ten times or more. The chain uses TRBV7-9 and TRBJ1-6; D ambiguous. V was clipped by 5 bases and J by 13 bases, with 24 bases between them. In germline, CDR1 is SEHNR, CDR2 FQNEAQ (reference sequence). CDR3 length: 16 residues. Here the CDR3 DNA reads TGTGCCAGCAGCAGGCAGGCACCTCAACATCCAAAGCCCCTCCACTTT. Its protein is CASSRQAPQHPKPLHF.

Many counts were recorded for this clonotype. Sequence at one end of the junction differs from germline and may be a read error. CDR3 nucleotides: TGCAGTGCTCCGCCGGGACAGGGGAACTACGAGCAGTGCTTC. Translated, it gives CSAPPGQGNYEQCF. The chain joins TRBV20-1 to TRBJ2-7, with 10 bases identical to TRBD1. The CDR3 is made up of 14 amino acids. Per the germline V gene, CDR1 is DFQATT and CDR2 is SNEGSKA (reference sequence).

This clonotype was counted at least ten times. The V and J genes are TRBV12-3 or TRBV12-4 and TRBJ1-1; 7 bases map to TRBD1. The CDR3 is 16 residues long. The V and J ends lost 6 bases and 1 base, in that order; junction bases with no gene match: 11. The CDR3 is CASRLLRQGANTEAFF. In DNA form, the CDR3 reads TGTGCCAGCAGACTTCTCCGACAGGGTGCGAACACTGAAGCTTTCTTT.

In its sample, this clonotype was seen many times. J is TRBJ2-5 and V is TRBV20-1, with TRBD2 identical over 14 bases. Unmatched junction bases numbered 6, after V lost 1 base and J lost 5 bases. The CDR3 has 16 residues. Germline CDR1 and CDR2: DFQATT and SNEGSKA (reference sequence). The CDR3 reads CSARAGLAGVVETQYF. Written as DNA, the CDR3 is TGCAGTGCTAGAGCGGGACTAGCGGGAGTCGTGGAGACCCAGTACTTC.

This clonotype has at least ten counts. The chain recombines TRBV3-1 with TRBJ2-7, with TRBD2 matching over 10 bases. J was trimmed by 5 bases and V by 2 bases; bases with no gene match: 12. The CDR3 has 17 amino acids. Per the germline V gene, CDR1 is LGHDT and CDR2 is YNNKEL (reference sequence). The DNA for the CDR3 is TGTGCCAGCAGCCAAAGCCAGGGGGCTAGCGGGGGTAACGAGCAGTACTTC. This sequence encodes CASSQSQGASGGNEQYF.